This T cell receptor beta chain appears in the sequencing data of a study of control samples from healthy donors and cancer patients. The repertoire was sequenced with immunoSEQ multiplex PCR; TCRdb's copy has only in-frame clones and lacks some. There are roughly 29,000 clones in the sample; 79% occur only once, and around 20% lies in the top ten. This clone appeared once. The sequence was obtained from a man aged 55 to 69 with head and neck cancer. The material sequenced was PBMCs.

CDR3 protein: CASSLFGGSVYEQYF. CDR3 nucleotide sequence: TGTGCCAGCAGCCTTTTCGGGGGGAGTGTCTACGAGCAGTACTTC. The gene calls are TRBV7-8 and TRBJ2-7, with 7 positions matching TRBD2. The junction had 10 bases not matched to a gene; V was cut back by 5 bases and J by 3 bases. Per the germline V gene, CDR1 is SGHVS and CDR2 is FQNEAQ. The CDR3 contains 15 residues.